Listed here are 5 T cell receptor beta chains from one sample, sequenced in a study of OX40 agonist ivuxolimab in advanced cancers. Generated by immunoSEQ multiplex PCR, the TCRdb table keeps only in-frame clones and is missing some. The profile covers about 61,000 clones, with approximately 92% appearing a single time and approximately 20% taken by the ten largest. Specimen: CD4+ or CD8+ T cells sorted from blood, collected in a trial of the OX40 agonist ivuxolimab. The origin of the receptors is an adult with an advanced solid tumor such as melanoma, head and neck, liver or kidney cancer.

The chain employs TRBV7-9 and TRBJ1-2, with D possibly being TRBD1 (6 bases). The CDR3 runs 13 residues. Germline CDR1 is SEHNR and CDR2 is FQNEAQ (reference sequence). The ends were cut back, 6 bases at V and 7 bases at J, with 15 bases in the middle. The CDR3 bases are TGTGCCAGCAGTCGTCCAGGGGACGGTGGCTACACCTTC. Amino acids: CASSRPGDGGYTF.

The rearrangement links TRBV30 to TRBJ2-2; weak D call: TRBD2 (5 bases). V shed 0 bases and J shed 1 base, with 6 bases lying between them. The CDR3 length is 14 residues. Germline V gene lookup returns CDR1 GTSNPN and CDR2 SVGIG (reference sequence). The CDR3 spells CAWSVRGNTGELFF. In nucleotides, the CDR3 is TGTGCCTGGAGTGTACGGGGGAACACCGGGGAGCTGTTTTTT.

This sequence joins TRBV18 and TRBJ2-2; weak D call: TRBD2 (7 bases). This CDR3 contains 19 residues. Germline V CDR1 and CDR2: KGHSH, LQKENI. The V and J ends lost 2 bases and 0 bases respectively, with 19 bases between them. The chain's CDR3 is CASSPTKGGERANTGELFF. CDR3 nucleotides: TGTGCCAGCTCACCAACAAAAGGGGGGGAGCGCGCGAACACCGGGGAGCTGTTTTTT.

V gene TRBV19 combines with J gene TRBJ1-5, with 7 bases identical to TRBD1. CDR3 length equals 15 residues. Germline lookup yields CDR1 LNHDA and CDR2 SQIVND (reference sequence). V was clipped by 5 bases and J by 2 bases; unmatched bases: 6. The CDR3 DNA reads TGTGCCAGTAGTTCCGGGACAGTTCGCAATCAGCCCCAGCATTTT. Translating gives CASSSGTVRNQPQHF.

Only one count was recorded for this clone. Here the CDR3 reads CASSDSFASHNEQFF. The DNA for the CDR3 is TGTGCCAGCAGTGACTCATTTGCGAGCCACAATGAGCAGTTCTTC. This chain links TRBV6-4 with TRBJ2-1; D is unresolved. The CDR3 length is 15 residues. Per the germline V gene, CDR1 is MRHNA and CDR2 is SNTAGT. The germline V and J ends were trimmed by 0 bases and 5 bases, with 11 bases remaining between them.